This T cell receptor beta chain stems from a study of CD8 T cells in Susac syndrome. Germline values: CDR1 PRHDT, CDR2 FYEKMQ (reference sequence). Trimming shortened V by 2 bases and J by 11 bases, and 15 bases separated the two germline ends. This CDR3 has 13 amino acids. An input of 0.5 to 1 ug of RNA was subjected to reverse transcription using random hexamers. The TCR beta CDR3 was amplified by immunoSEQ multiplex PCR across 54 Vbeta, 13 Jbeta. A single record per CDR3 protein comes from TCRdb applying MiXCR to the immunoSEQ multiplex PCR reads. The profile shows 100,000 to 150,000 distinct CDR3 sequences, approximately 93% of them singletons. Regarding this clonotype: This is likely a read error, given that the CDR3 carries no conserved phenylalanine or tryptophan at its end.

The specimen sequenced was CD8+ T cells from PBMCs. This TCR came from a human donor with multiple sclerosis. The chain couples TRBV13 to TRBJ2-5; D not certain. CDR3 in DNA: TGTGCCAGCAGCTTAAGAGAGAGTGGGCAGCAGTACGTC. It translates to CASSLRESGQQYV.